The 14 T cell receptor beta chains below all came from one sample that was sequenced in a study of T cell repertoires in cytomegalovirus infection. TCRdb called the reads again in MiXCR, with one record for every CDR3 protein. Among roughly 600,000 distinct CDR3 sequences listed, roughly 26% were seen once. The specimen was CD8+ T cells from PBMCs. The receptors derive from a human donor in good health (CMV status not recorded). Some clones in this sample may be carry-over from other donors' samples.

This rearrangement joins TRBV5-4 to TRBJ2-1, with 8 bases aligning to TRBD2. CDR1 is SGHNT, CDR2 YYREEE, per germline (reference sequence). This CDR3 region has 16 residues. The V gene end was trimmed by 2 bases and the J gene end by 5 bases; junction bases not matched to a gene: 9. This CDR3 is CASSFPGGQHDNEQFF. The CDR3 region has the DNA TGTGCCAGCAGCTTCCCGGGGGGGCAACATGACAATGAGCAGTTCTTC.

This clonotype was seen many times. The J gene is TRBJ1-5, the V gene TRBV7-2; D gene uncertain. Germline-derived CDR1 and CDR2 are SGHTA and FQGNSA. The CDR3 has 17 residues. Between the trimmed V and J ends, which lost 1 base and 1 base, there was a span of 14 bases. The CDR3 DNA is TGTGCCAGCAGCTTAGGGCTAATCGATCTGAGCAATCAGCCCCAGCATTTT. Its translation: CASSLGLIDLSNQPQHF. The full variable domain, completed using reference TRBV7-2 and TRBJ1-5, is GAGVSQSPSNKVTEKGKDVELRCDPISGHTALYWYRQSLGQGLEFLIYFQGNSAPDKSGLPSDRFSAERTGGSVSTLTIQRTQQEDSAVYLCASSLGLIDLSNQPQHFGDGTRLSIL.

The V and J genes are TRBV7-9 and TRBJ1-4; tentatively, D is TRBD1 (5 bases). CDR1 SEHNR and CDR2 FQNEAQ come from the germline V gene (reference sequence). With 5 bases removed from V and 3 bases from J, the gap between germline ends came to 13 bases. The CDR3 contains 15 residues. Here the CDR3 DNA reads TGTGCCAGCAGCCCCCCGACAGCAGCTAATGAAAAACTGTTTTTT. Its protein product is CASSPPTAANEKLFF. Filled out from reference TRBV7-9 and TRBJ1-4, the complete variable domain reads DTGVSQNPRHKITKRGQNVTFRCDPISEHNRLYWYRQTLGQGPEFLTYFQNEAQLEKSRLLSDRFSAERPKGSFSTLEIQRTEQGDSAMYLCASSPPTAANEKLFFGSGTQLSVL.

The rearrangement uses TRBV28 and TRBJ1-4; no firm D call. The CDR3 spans 12 residues. From germline, CDR1 is MDHEN and CDR2 SYDVKM. Deletions cut 6 bases from V and 10 bases from J, with 12 bases between. CDR3 DNA sequence: TGTGCCAGCAGCCCCATCAGCGTAAAACTGTTTTTT. Amino acids: CASSPISVKLFF. The variable domain in full, with the rest retrieved from reference TRBV28 and TRBJ1-4, is DVKVTQSSRYLVKRTGEKVFLECVQDMDHENMFWYRQDPGLGLRLIYFSYDVKMKEKGDIPEGYSVSREKKERFSLILESASTNQTSMYLCASSPISVKLFFGSGTQLSVL.

This clonotype was picked up one time. The chain has TRBV20-1 and TRBJ2-3, with 10 nucleotides matching TRBD2. Germline CDR1 is DFQATT and CDR2 is SNEGSKA (reference sequence). Germline trimming cut 1 base from V and 6 bases from J; bases unmatched to any gene: 7. The CDR3 runs 15 residues. The CDR3 spells CSARVLAGIIDTQYF. In DNA, the CDR3 is TGCAGTGCTAGAGTACTAGCGGGGATCATCGATACGCAGTATTTT.

This clonotype occurred a few times. The rearrangement joins TRBV6-1 to TRBJ1-1; a weak D match, TRBD1 (5 bases). Germline V CDR1 and CDR2: MNHNS, SASEGT. This CDR3 contains 14 residues. V lost 2 bases to trimming and J lost 5 bases, with 12 bases between them. This chain's CDR3 is CASSETRRGTEAFF. DNA for the CDR3: TGTGCCAGCAGTGAAACCCGACGGGGGACTGAAGCTTTCTTT.

In its sample, this clonotype was seen a few times. This chain connects TRBV20-1 to TRBJ2-7, with D perhaps assigned TRBD1 or TRBD2 (5 bases each). The germline V and J ends were trimmed by 1 base and 4 bases, with 14 bases remaining between them. The CDR3 spans 14 residues. The germline V gene encodes CDR1 DFQATT and CDR2 SNEGSKA (reference sequence). CDR3: CSARVSGTEYEQYF. In nucleotides, the CDR3 is TGCAGTGCTAGAGTATCCGGGACGGAATACGAGCAGTACTTC.

The genes are TRBV7-6 and TRBJ1-1; D perhaps matches TRBD1 (5 bases). The CDR3 length is 13 residues. V lost 4 bases and J 10 bases, leaving 16 bases between the germline ends. Per germline, CDR1 SGHVS and CDR2 FNYEAQ. The CDR3 is CASSSGGAVIAFF. CDR3 coding DNA: TGTGCCAGCAGCTCCGGCGGGGCCGTGATAGCTTTCTTT.

A few counts support this clonotype. The chain couples TRBV29-1 to TRBJ1-2; D perhaps matches TRBD1 (5 bases). The CDR3 runs 11 residues. The germline V gene has CDR1 SQVTM and CDR2 ANQGSEA. Trimming cost V 7 bases and J 8 bases, with 14 bases left between them. Here the CDR3 DNA reads TGCAGCGACCTGACAAGGGGAGGCTACACCTTC. Translated: CSDLTRGGYTF.

The rearrangement joins TRBV28 to TRBJ2-7; D is unresolved. CDR1 MDHEN and CDR2 SYDVKM come from the germline V gene. With 10 bases removed from V and 0 bases from J, the gap between germline ends came to 13 bases. The CDR3 runs to 13 residues. For the CDR3, the DNA is TGTGCCACATCCCAGACACCCTCCTACGAGCAGTACGTC. It yields the protein CATSQTPSYEQYV.

CDR3 loop: CASSYGGQDHRESFNYEQYF. CDR3 DNA: TGTGCCAGCAGTTACGGGGGACAGGACCACAGAGAATCCTTTAACTACGAGCAGTACTTC. The chain combines TRBV6-2 or TRBV6-3 with TRBJ2-7, with 8 bases aligning to TRBD1. The V gene end was trimmed by 2 bases and the J gene end by 3 bases; junction bases not matched to a gene: 21. The CDR3 consists of 20 residues. Germline V CDR1 and CDR2: MNHEY, SVGEGT.

This clonotype showed up just a few times. This chain connects TRBV4-2 to TRBJ1-2, with D unclear. The germline gives CDR1 LGHNA, CDR2 YNFKEQ. Trimming removed 0 bases from V and 8 bases from J, with 7 bases in between. The CDR3 sequence is 12 residues long. CDR3 protein: CASSQETPGYTF. The CDR3 DNA sequence: TGTGCCAGCAGCCAAGAAACTCCGGGCTACACCTTC.

This clonotype has a count of ten or more. The chain has TRBV12-5 and TRBJ1-1; tentatively, D is TRBD1 (6 bases). Germline loops: CDR1 LGHNT, CDR2 FRNRAP. This CDR3 spans 15 amino acids. V was clipped by 3 bases and J by 6 bases, with 17 bases between them. CDR3 region: CASGLLIQGPAEAFF. The CDR3 DNA reads TGTGCTAGTGGTTTACTGATACAGGGTCCAGCTGAAGCTTTCTTT.

The chain has TRBV15 and TRBJ1-5; D possibly corresponds to TRBD1 (5 bases). Between the trimmed V and J ends, which lost 7 bases and 2 bases, there was a span of 9 bases. This CDR3 contains 13 residues. Germline CDR1 and CDR2: LNHNV and YYDKDF (reference sequence). Here the CDR3 DNA reads TGTGCCACCAACAGGACCCGCAATCAGCCCCAGCATTTT. Encoded protein: CATNRTRNQPQHF.